Following are 8 T cell receptor beta chains from one sample sequenced in a study of blood T cell repertoires in COVID-19. Clones were sequenced by immunoSEQ multiplex PCR, and TCRdb holds only the in-frame ones, with some missing. The sample holds roughly 140,000 clones, 76% seen once. The sequenced sample was peripheral blood. These receptors came from a woman aged 80 or older with acute or convalescent COVID-19.

This clone was counted between two and nine times. The chain joins TRBV5-1 to TRBJ1-2; 8 bases fit TRBD1. Germline loops: CDR1 SGHRS, CDR2 YFSETQ. The CDR3 contains 14 residues. The V segment lost 0 bases and the J segment 8 bases; nucleotides outside the gene matches: 6. Here the CDR3 DNA reads TGCGCCAGCAGCTTGGAACAGGGGGTGGACGGCTACACCTTC. Protein product: CASSLEQGVDGYTF.

This clone was picked up a small number of times. This sequence joins TRBV10-3 and TRBJ2-5, with 8 nucleotides matching TRBD2. From germline, CDR1 is ENHRY and CDR2 SYGVKD. V was pared by 6 bases and J by 4 bases, with 13 bases of the junction left unmatched. This CDR3 region has 16 residues. CDR3: CAIRGAGGARGETQYF. The CDR3 DNA sequence: TGTGCCATCAGGGGAGCCGGGGGGGCCAGGGGAGAGACCCAGTACTTC.

J is TRBJ2-2 and V is TRBV4-2; D is possibly TRBD2 (5 bases). The CDR3 has 14 amino acids. The ends were cut back, 4 bases at V and 2 bases at J, with 8 bases in the middle. Germline-derived CDR1 and CDR2 are LGHNA and YNFKEQ. This CDR3 is CASSPRGNTGELFF. The DNA of the CDR3 is TGTGCCAGCAGCCCCCGGGGAAACACCGGGGAGCTGTTTTTT.

The rearrangement joins TRBV10-3 to TRBJ1-1; D might be TRBD1 (6 bases). Deletions cut 11 bases from V and 0 bases from J, with 16 bases between. The CDR3 loop spans 14 amino acids. Germline assignment: CDR1 ENHRY and CDR2 SYGVKD. The CDR3: CAVKQGQMNTEAFF. CDR3 bases: TGTGCCGTGAAACAGGGCCAGATGAACACTGAAGCTTTCTTT.

This clone was observed a few times. J is TRBJ1-5 and V is TRBV19, with TRBD1 matching over 10 bases. J lost 1 base, V lost 5 bases, and 8 bases had no gene match. Per germline, CDR1 LNHDA and CDR2 SQIVND (reference sequence). The CDR3 sequence is 17 residues long. The CDR3 nucleotides read TGTGCCAGTAGTCCTACGCCGACAGGGGGCAGCAATCAGCCCCAGCATTTT. This codes for CASSPTPTGGSNQPQHF.

About this clone: Given a much more abundant clone one base away, this may be a read error. CDR3 in amino acids: CASSFQTSRSNEQFF. The CDR3 DNA reads TGTGCCAGCAGCTTCCAAACTAGCAGGAGCAATGAGCAGTTCTTC. The rearrangement joins TRBV7-9 to TRBJ2-1; D possibly corresponds to TRBD2 (6 bases). Germline values: CDR1 SEHNR, CDR2 FQNEAQ (reference sequence). The CDR3 has 15 amino acids. Trimming left V 3 bases short and J 6 bases short, with 15 bases between.

V and J are TRBV19 and TRBJ1-2; TRBD1 is a possible D gene (5 bases). CDR1 is LNHDA, CDR2 SQIVND, per germline (reference sequence). Trimming removed 0 bases from V and 4 bases from J, with 12 bases in between. CDR3 length: 15 amino acids. This CDR3 reads CASSIDPPDSYGYTF. The DNA for the CDR3 is TGTGCCAGTAGTATAGATCCTCCCGACAGCTATGGCTACACCTTC.

This clone was observed a few times. The V call is TRBV7-2, the J call TRBJ1-4; D remains unclear. The ends were cut back, 0 bases at V and 8 bases at J, with 10 bases in the middle. This CDR3 comprises 14 residues. Germline-derived CDR1 and CDR2 are SGHTA and FQGNSA. Here the CDR3 reads CASSLARAEEKLFF. For the CDR3, the DNA is TGTGCCAGCAGCTTAGCGAGGGCCGAGGAAAAACTGTTTTTT. Combining the CDR3 with reference TRBV7-2 and TRBJ1-4 gives the whole variable domain GAGVSQSPSNKVTEKGKDVELRCDPISGHTALYWYRQSLGQGLEFLIYFQGNSAPDKSGLPSDRFSAERTGGSVSTLTIQRTQQEDSAVYLCASSLARAEEKLFFGSGTQLSVL.